The T cell receptor beta chain described here comes from a study of T cell repertoires in cytomegalovirus infection. A single record per CDR3 protein comes from TCRdb applying MiXCR to the reads. Of about 310,000 distinct CDR3 sequences detected, 20% to 30% appear once; the ten largest clones hold 13%. CDR1 is SGHTA, CDR2 FQGNSA, per germline. CDR3 length: 14 amino acids. The V end lost 0 bases, the J end lost 5 bases, and 8 bases lay between the germline ends. Details on this clonotype: Its antigen remains unidentified.

This chain connects TRBV7-2 to TRBJ2-1; no definite D call. The receptor was isolated from a human donor in good health (CMV status not recorded). Some clones in this sample may be carry-over from other donors' samples. This material consisted of cultured PBMCs, taken from culture after CMV antigen stimulation. CDR3 in amino acids: CASSLAEPHNEQFF. The CDR3 DNA reads as TGTGCCAGCAGCTTAGCGGAGCCCCACAATGAGCAGTTCTTC.